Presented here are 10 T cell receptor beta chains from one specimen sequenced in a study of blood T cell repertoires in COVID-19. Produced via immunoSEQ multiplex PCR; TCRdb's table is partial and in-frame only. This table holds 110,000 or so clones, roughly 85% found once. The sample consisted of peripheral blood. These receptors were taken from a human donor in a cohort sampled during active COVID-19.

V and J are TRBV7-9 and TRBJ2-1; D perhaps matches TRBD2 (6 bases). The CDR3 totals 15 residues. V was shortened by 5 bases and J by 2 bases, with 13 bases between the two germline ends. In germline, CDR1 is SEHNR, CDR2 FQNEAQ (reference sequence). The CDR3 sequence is CASSIRDWPYNEQFF. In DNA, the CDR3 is TGTGCCAGCAGCATCCGGGACTGGCCCTACAATGAGCAGTTCTTC.

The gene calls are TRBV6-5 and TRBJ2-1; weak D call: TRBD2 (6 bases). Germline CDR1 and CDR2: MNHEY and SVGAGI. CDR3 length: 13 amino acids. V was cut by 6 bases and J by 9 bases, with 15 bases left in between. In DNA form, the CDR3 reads TGTGCCAGCAGCCCGCGCGTGGGGGGTGAGCAGTTCTTC. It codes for CASSPRVGGEQFF.

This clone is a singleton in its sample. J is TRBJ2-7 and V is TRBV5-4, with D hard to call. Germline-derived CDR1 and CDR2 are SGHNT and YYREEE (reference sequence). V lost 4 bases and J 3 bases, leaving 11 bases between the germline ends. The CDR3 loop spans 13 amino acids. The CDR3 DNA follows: TGTGCCAGCAGCACCTACACGGGCTACGAGCAGTACTTC. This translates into CASSTYTGYEQYF.

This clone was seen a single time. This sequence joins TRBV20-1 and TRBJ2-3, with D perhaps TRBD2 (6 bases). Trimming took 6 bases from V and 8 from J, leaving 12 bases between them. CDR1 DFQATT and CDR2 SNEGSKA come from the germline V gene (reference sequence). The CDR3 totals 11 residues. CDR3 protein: CSAITGGTQYF. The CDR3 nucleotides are TGCAGTGCCATTACCGGGGGTACGCAGTATTTT.

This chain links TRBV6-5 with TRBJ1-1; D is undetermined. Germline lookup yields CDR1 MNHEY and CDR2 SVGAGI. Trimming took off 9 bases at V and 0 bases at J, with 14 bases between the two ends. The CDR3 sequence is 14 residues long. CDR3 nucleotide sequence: TGTGCCAGTTGGAGTGCTGGCCTGAACACTGAAGCTTTCTTT. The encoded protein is CASWSAGLNTEAFF.

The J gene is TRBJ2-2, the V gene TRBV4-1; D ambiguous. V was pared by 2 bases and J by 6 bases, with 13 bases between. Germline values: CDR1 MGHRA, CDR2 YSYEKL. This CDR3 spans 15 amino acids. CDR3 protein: CASSQPQKAPGELFF. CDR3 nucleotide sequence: TGCGCCAGCAGCCAACCCCAAAAAGCACCCGGGGAGCTGTTTTTT.

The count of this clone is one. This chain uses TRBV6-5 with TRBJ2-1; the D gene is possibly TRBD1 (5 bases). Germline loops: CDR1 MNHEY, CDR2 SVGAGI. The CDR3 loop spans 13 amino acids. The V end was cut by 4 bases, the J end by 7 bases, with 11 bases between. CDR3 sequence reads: CASSFQGDNEQFF. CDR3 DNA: TGTGCCAGCAGTTTTCAGGGTGATAATGAGCAGTTCTTC.

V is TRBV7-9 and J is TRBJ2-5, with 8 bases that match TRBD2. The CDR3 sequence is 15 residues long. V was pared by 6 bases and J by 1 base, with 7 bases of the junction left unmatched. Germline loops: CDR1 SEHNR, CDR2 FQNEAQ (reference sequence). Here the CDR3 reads CASRREDSLQETQYF. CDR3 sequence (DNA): TGTGCCAGCAGGCGGGAGGACAGTCTCCAAGAGACCCAGTACTTC.

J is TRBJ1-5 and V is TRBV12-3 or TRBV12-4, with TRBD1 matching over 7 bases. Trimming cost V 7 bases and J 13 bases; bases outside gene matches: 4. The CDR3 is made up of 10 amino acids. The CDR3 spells CASKGASQHF. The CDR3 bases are TGTGCCAGCAAGGGGGCAAGTCAGCATTTT.

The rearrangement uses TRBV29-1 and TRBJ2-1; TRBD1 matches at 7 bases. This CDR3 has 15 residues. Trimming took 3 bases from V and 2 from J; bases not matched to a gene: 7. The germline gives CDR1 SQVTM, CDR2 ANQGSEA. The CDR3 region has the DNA TGCAGCGTTGACCGCCGGGACAGTCCCTACAATGAGCAGTTCTTC. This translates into CSVDRRDSPYNEQFF.